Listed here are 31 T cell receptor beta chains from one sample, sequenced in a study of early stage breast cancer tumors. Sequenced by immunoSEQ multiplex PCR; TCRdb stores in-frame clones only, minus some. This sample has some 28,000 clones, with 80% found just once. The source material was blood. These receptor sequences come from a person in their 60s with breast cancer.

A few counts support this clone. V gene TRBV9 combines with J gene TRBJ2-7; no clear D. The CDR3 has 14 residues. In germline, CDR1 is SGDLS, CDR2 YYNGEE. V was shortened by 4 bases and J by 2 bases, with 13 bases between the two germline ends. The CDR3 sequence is CASSLREETYEQYF. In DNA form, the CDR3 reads TGTGCCAGCAGCCTTAGAGAGGAGACCTACGAGCAGTACTTC.

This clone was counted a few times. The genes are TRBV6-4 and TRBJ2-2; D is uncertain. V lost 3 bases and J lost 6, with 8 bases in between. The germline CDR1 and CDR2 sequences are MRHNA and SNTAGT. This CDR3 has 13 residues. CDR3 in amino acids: CASSESLAGELFF. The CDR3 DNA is TGTGCCAGCAGTGAAAGTTTAGCCGGGGAGCTGTTTTTT.

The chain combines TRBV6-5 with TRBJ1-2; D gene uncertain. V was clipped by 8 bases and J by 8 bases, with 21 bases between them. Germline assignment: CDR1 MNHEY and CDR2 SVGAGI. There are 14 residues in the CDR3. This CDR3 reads CASATPRPREGYTF. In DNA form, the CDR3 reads TGTGCCAGCGCCACACCCAGACCCCGGGAGGGCTACACCTTC.

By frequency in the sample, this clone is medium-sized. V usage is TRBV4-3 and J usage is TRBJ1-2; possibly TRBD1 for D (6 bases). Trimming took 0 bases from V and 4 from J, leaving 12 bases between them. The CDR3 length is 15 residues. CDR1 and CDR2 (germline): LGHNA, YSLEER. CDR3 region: CASSQDRGFLYGYTF. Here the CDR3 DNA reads TGCGCCAGCAGCCAAGATAGGGGGTTCCTCTATGGCTACACCTTC.

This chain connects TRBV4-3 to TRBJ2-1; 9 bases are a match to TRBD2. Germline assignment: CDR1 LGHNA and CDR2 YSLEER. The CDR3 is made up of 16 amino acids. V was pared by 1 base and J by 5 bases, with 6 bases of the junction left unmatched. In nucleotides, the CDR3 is TGCGCCAGCAGCCAAGGGGCGGGAGGGTACGACAATGAGCAGTTCTTC. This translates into CASSQGAGGYDNEQFF.

The CDR3 loop is CASSRGTSELTDTQYF. The CDR3 coding sequence is TGTGCCAGCAGCCGCGGGACTAGCGAACTCACAGATACGCAGTATTTT. The chain links TRBV7-9 to TRBJ2-3, with TRBD2 matching over 10 bases. This CDR3 has 16 amino acids. The germline CDR1 and CDR2 sequences are SEHNR and FQNEAQ (reference sequence). The ends lost 5 bases at V and 2 bases at J; junction bases unmatched: 7.

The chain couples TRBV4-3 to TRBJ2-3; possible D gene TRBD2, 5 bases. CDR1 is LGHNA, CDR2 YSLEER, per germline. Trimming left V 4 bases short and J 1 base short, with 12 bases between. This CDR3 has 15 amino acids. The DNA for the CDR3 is TGCGCCAGCAGCCCCGAGAGGGCCCGCACAGATACGCAGTATTTT. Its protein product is CASSPERARTDTQYF.

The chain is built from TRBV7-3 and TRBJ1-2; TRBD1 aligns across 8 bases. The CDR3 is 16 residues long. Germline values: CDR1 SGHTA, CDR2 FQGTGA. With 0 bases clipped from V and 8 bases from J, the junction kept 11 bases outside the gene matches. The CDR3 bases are TGTGCCAGCAGCTTAACGGGGGACAGGACAAACCGGGGCTACACCTTC. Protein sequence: CASSLTGDRTNRGYTF.

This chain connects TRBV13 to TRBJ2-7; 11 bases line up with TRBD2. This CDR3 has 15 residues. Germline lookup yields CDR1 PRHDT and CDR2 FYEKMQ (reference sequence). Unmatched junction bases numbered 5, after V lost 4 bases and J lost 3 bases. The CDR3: CASSSLAGGDYEQYF. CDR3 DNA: TGTGCCAGCAGCTCCTTAGCGGGAGGGGACTACGAGCAGTACTTC.

The CDR3 sequence: CASSQAPGDRGGYTF. The CDR3, as DNA: TGCGCCAGCAGCCAGGCCCCAGGGGATCGGGGTGGCTACACCTTC. This chain connects TRBV4-1 to TRBJ1-2; TRBD1 might be the D (6 bases). Trimming took off 3 bases at V and 7 bases at J, with 18 bases between the two ends. Germline loops: CDR1 MGHRA, CDR2 YSYEKL. This CDR3 region has 15 residues.

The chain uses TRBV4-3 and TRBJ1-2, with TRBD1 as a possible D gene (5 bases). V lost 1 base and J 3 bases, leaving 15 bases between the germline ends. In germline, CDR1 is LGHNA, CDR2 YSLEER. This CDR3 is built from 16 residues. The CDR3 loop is CASSQGVEGVDYGYTF. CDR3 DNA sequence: TGCGCCAGCAGCCAAGGGGTTGAAGGGGTAGACTATGGCTACACCTTC.

For the CDR3, the DNA is TGTGCCATCAGTGAGTCTTGGGTCGCCGGGAGCGGCGAAAAACTGTTTTTT. It translates to CAISESWVAGSGEKLFF. The chain combines TRBV10-3 with TRBJ1-4; D is uncertain. Trimming shortened V by 0 bases and J by 8 bases, and 19 bases separated the two germline ends. CDR3 length: 17 amino acids. CDR1 and CDR2 from the germline V gene are ENHRY and SYGVKD.

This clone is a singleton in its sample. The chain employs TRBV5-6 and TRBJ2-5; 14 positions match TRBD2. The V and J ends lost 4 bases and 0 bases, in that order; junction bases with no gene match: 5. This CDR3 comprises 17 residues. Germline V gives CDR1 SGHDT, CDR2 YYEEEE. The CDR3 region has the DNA TGTGCCAGCAGCCGACGACTAGCGGGAGGGTACCAAGAGACCCAGTACTTC. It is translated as CASSRRLAGGYQETQYF.

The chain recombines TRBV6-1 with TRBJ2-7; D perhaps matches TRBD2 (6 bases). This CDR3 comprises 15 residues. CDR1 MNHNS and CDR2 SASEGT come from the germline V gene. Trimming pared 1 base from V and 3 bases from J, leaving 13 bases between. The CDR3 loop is CASSEGGGTLYEQYF. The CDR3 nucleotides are TGTGCCAGCAGTGAAGGGGGCGGGACCCTCTACGAGCAGTACTTC.

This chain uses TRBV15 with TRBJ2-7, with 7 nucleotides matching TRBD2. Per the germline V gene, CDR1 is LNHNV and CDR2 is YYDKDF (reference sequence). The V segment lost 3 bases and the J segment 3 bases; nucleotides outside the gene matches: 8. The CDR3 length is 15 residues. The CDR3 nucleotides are TGTGCCACCAGCAGGGGAGGGACTGAACTCTACGAGCAGTACTTC. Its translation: CATSRGGTELYEQYF.

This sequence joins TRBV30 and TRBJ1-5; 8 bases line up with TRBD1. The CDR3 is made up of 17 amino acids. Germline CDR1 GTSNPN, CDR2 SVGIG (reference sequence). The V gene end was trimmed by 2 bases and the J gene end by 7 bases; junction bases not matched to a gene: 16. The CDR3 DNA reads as TGTGCCTGGAGTTTCTCTCAGGGGGCCCGGGTCGACCAGCCCCAGCATTTT. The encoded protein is CAWSFSQGARVDQPQHF.

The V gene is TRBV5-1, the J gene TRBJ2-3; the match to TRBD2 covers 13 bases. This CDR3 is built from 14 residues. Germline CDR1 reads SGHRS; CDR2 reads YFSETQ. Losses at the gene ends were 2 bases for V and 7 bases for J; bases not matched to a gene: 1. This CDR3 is CASSLGTSGNTQYF. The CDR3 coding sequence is TGCGCCAGCAGCTTAGGGACTAGCGGGAATACGCAGTATTTT. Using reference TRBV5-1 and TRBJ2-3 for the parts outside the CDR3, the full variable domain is KAGVTQTPRYLIKTRGQQVTLSCSPISGHRSVSWYQQTPGQGLQFLFEYFSETQRNKGNFPGRFSGRQFSNSRSEMNVSTLELGDSALYLCASSLGTSGNTQYFGPGTRLTVL.

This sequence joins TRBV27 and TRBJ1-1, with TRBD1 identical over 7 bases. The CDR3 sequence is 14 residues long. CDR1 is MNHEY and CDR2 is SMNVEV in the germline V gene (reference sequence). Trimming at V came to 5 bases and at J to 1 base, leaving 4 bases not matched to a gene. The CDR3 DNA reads TGTGCCAGCAGTCCACAGGGGCCGAACACTGAAGCTTTCTTT. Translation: CASSPQGPNTEAFF.

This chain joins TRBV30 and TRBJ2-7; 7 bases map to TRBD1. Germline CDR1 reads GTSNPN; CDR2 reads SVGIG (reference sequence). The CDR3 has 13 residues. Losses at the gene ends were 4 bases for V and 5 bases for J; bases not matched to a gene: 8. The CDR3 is CAWNIQGTDEQYF. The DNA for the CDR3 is TGTGCCTGGAATATACAGGGGACCGACGAGCAGTACTTC.

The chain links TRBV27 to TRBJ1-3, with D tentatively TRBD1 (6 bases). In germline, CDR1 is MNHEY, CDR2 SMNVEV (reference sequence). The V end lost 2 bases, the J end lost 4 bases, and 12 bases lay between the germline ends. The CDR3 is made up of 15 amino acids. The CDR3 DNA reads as TGTGCCAGCAGTTTAAGGGGGACGGACGGAAACACCATATATTTT. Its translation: CASSLRGTDGNTIYF.

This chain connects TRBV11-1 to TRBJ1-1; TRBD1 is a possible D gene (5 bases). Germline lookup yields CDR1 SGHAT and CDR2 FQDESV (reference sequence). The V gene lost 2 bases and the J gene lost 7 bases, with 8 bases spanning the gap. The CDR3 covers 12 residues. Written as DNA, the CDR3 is TGTGCCAGCAGCTTACAGGGAAATGAAGCTTTCTTT. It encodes CASSLQGNEAFF.

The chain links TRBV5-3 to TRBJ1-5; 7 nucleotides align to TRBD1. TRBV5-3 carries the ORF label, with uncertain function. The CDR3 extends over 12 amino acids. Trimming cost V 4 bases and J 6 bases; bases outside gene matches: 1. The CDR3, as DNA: TGTGCCAGAAGCCGGACAGGTCAGCCCCAGCATTTT. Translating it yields CARSRTGQPQHF.

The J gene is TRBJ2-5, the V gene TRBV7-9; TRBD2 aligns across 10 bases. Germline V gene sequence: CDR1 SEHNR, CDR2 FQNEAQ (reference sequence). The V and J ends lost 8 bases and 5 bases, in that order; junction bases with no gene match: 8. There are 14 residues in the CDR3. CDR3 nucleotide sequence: TGTGCCAGCCGACCTAGCGGGAGCTCGGAGACCCAGTACTTC. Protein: CASRPSGSSETQYF.

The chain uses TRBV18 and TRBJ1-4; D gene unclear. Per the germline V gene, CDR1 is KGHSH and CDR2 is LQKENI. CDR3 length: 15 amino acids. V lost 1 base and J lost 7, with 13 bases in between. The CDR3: CASSPRWLSGEKLFF. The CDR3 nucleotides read TGTGCCAGCTCACCACGTTGGCTTTCGGGTGAAAAACTGTTTTTT.

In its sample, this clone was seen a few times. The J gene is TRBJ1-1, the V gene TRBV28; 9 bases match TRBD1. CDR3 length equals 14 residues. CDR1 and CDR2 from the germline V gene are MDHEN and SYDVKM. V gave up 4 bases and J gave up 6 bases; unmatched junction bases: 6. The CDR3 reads CASSSGQGGPEAFF. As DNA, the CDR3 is TGTGCCAGCAGTTCGGGACAGGGTGGCCCTGAAGCTTTCTTT.

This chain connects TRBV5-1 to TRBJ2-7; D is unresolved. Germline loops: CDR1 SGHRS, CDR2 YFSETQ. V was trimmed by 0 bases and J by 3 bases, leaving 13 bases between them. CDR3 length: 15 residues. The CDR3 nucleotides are TGCGCCAGCAGCTTGGGTTCCAGCGAAGTCTACGAGCAGTACTTC. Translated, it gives CASSLGSSEVYEQYF.

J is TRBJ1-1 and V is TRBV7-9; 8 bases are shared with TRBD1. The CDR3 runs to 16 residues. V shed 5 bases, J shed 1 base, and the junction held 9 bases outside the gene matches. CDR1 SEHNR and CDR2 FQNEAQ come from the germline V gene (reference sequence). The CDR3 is CASSLGAGTGNTEAFF. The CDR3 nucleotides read TGTGCCAGCAGCCTTGGGGCCGGGACAGGGAACACTGAAGCTTTCTTT.

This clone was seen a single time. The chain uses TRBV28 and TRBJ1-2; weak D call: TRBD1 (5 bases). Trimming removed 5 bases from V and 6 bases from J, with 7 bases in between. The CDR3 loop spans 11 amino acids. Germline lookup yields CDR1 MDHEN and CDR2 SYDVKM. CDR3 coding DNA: TGTGCCAGCAGTCGGGGGAATGGCTACACCTTC. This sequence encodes CASSRGNGYTF.

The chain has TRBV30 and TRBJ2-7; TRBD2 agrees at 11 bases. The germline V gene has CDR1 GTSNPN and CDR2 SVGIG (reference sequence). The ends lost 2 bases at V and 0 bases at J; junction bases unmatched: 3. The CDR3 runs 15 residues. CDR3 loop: CAWSLTSGNSYEQYF. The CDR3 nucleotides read TGTGCCTGGAGTTTGACTAGCGGGAACTCCTACGAGCAGTACTTC.

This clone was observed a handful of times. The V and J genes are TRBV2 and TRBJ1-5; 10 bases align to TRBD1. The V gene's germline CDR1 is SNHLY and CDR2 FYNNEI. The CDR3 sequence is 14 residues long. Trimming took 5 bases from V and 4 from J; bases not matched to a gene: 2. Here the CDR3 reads CASSWTGGNQPQHF. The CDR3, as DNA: TGTGCCAGCAGTTGGACAGGGGGAAATCAGCCCCAGCATTTT.

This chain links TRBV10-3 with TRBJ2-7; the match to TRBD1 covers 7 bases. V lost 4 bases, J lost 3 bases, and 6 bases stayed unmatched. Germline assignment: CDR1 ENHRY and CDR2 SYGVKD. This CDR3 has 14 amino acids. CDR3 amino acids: CAISGGGADYEQYF. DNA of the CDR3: TGTGCCATCAGTGGAGGGGGCGCGGACTACGAGCAGTACTTC.